What follows are 31 T cell receptor beta chains derived from one specimen sequenced in a study of blood T cell repertoires in COVID-19. Data came from immunoSEQ multiplex PCR; TCRdb stores just in-frame clones and leaves some out. The table lists fewer than 90,000 clones, roughly 88% of them singletons. The sequenced sample was peripheral blood. All receptors come from a man aged 60 to 75 with acute or convalescent COVID-19.

V is TRBV7-7 and J is TRBJ2-1, with D perhaps TRBD2 (7 bases). CDR1 and CDR2 (germline): SSHAT, FNYEAQ (reference sequence). V lost 1 base and J lost 0, with 10 bases in between. This CDR3 contains 16 residues. CDR3 region: CASSLVGGHSYNEQFF. For the CDR3, the DNA is TGTGCCAGCAGCTTAGTGGGGGGGCACTCCTACAATGAGCAGTTCTTC.

V usage is TRBV5-1 and J usage is TRBJ2-1, with D maybe TRBD2 (6 bases). The length of the CDR3 is 15 residues. Trimming took off 4 bases at V and 0 bases at J, with 11 bases between the two ends. Germline lookup yields CDR1 SGHRS and CDR2 YFSETQ. The CDR3 reads CASSRDLSSYNEQFF. The CDR3, as DNA: TGCGCCAGCAGCAGGGACTTGAGCTCCTACAATGAGCAGTTCTTC.

This chain connects TRBV10-3 to TRBJ2-1; D is possibly TRBD2 (6 bases). CDR3 length: 12 residues. Between the trimmed V and J ends, which lost 0 bases and 10 bases, there was a span of 7 bases. Germline CDR1 and CDR2: ENHRY and SYGVKD. The CDR3 sequence: CAISESSGEQFF. For the CDR3, the DNA is TGTGCCATCAGTGAGTCCAGCGGGGAGCAGTTCTTC.

This sequence joins TRBV5-1 and TRBJ2-2; D remains unclear. This CDR3 spans 15 amino acids. Trimming took 2 bases from V and 1 from J, leaving 9 bases between them. Germline-derived CDR1 and CDR2 are SGHRS and YFSETQ. As DNA, the CDR3 is TGCGCCAGCAGCTTCTCGGTTCGGAACACCGGGGAGCTGTTTTTT. Its protein is CASSFSVRNTGELFF.

The genes are TRBV5-1 and TRBJ2-3; 10 bases are shared with TRBD2. Germline V gene lookup returns CDR1 SGHRS and CDR2 YFSETQ. V lost 4 bases to trimming and J lost 6 bases; unmatched junction nucleotides: 8. The CDR3 consists of 15 residues. The CDR3 DNA sequence: TGCGCCAGCAGCCTCAGCGGGAGGGCCGGGGATACGCAGTATTTT. It yields the protein CASSLSGRAGDTQYF.

The chain combines TRBV5-1 with TRBJ2-2; D unresolved. V dropped 4 bases and J dropped 3 bases, with 13 bases sitting between them. Germline V lookup: CDR1 SGHRS, CDR2 YFSETQ. The CDR3 has 15 residues. In DNA, the CDR3 is TGCGCCAGCAGCCTTACTACCCCGGACACCGGGGAGCTGTTTTTT. As protein: CASSLTTPDTGELFF.

This chain uses TRBV19 with TRBJ1-1, with D possibly matching TRBD1 (6 bases). The CDR3 has 14 residues. V lost 5 bases to trimming and J lost 5 bases, with 15 bases between them. CDR1 is LNHDA and CDR2 is SQIVND in the germline V gene (reference sequence). The CDR3, as DNA: TGTGCCAGTAGTCTTACAGGGAGGGGGACTGAAGCTTTCTTT. Translated, it gives CASSLTGRGTEAFF.

The rearrangement joins TRBV19 to TRBJ2-5; no clear D gene. Trimming removed 6 bases from V and 5 bases from J, with 16 bases in between. Germline-derived CDR1 and CDR2 are LNHDA and SQIVND (reference sequence). The CDR3 runs to 14 residues. CDR3 bases: TGTGCCAGTAGCTCGACTGCCACCCGGGAGACCCAGTACTTC. This encodes CASSSTATRETQYF.

V and J are TRBV6-1 and TRBJ2-7, with D uncertain. V was clipped by 2 bases and J by 7 bases, with 12 bases between them. The CDR3 sequence is 13 residues long. Looked up from germline, CDR1 is MNHNS and CDR2 is SASEGT. CDR3 sequence (DNA): TGTGCCAGCAGTGAAACCCCCCCTCTAGAGCAGTACTTC. Protein sequence: CASSETPPLEQYF.

This clone has only a few counts. V is TRBV10-2 and J is TRBJ1-3; the match to TRBD1 covers 9 bases. With 7 bases clipped from V and 4 bases from J, the junction kept 5 bases outside the gene matches. In germline, CDR1 is WSHSY, CDR2 SAAADI. The length of the CDR3 is 14 residues. CDR3 protein: CASTPGTGGNTIYF. In DNA form, the CDR3 reads TGCGCCAGCACCCCCGGGACAGGGGGAAACACCATATATTTT.

The chain carries TRBV19 and TRBJ1-5, with D unresolved. The CDR3 extends over 13 amino acids. V lost 6 bases to trimming and J lost 5 bases, with 11 bases between them. In germline, CDR1 is LNHDA, CDR2 SQIVND (reference sequence). CDR3 amino acids: CASRHTGYQPQHF. The CDR3 bases are TGTGCCAGTAGACACACGGGTTATCAGCCCCAGCATTTT.

This clone was found once. The chain links TRBV5-1 to TRBJ1-2; perhaps TRBD1 as D (5 bases). CDR1 and CDR2 (germline): SGHRS, YFSETQ. This CDR3 contains 14 residues. The V and J ends lost 1 base and 5 bases respectively, with 12 bases between them. In nucleotides, the CDR3 is TGCGCCAGCAGCTTGTACCCAGGGCGTTATGGCTACACCTTC. Translated, it gives CASSLYPGRYGYTF.

Remarks on this clone: At one boundary the junction diverges from the germline segment, which might be a read error. The chain has TRBV30 and TRBJ1-2; D is unresolved. Germline CDR1 is GTSNPN and CDR2 is SVGIG (reference sequence). The CDR3 has 12 amino acids. The CDR3 DNA sequence: TGTGCCTGGAGTGCTACCCTAACAAGGAGCGCCTTC. The encoded protein is CAWSATLTRSAF.

The rearrangement uses TRBV7-2 and TRBJ1-5; D might be TRBD1 (6 bases). The CDR3 extends over 16 amino acids. Deletions cut 5 bases from V and 5 bases from J, with 19 bases between. CDR1 is SGHTA, CDR2 FQGNSA, per germline. CDR3 residues: CASSPRVGRQDQPQHF. The CDR3 DNA sequence: TGTGCCAGCAGCCCTAGGGTGGGGAGACAGGATCAGCCCCAGCATTTT.

The V gene is TRBV3-1 (or the pseudogene TRBV3-2), the J gene TRBJ1-6; 7 bases fit TRBD1. The CDR3 is 15 amino acids. Germline CDR1 and CDR2: LGHDT and YNNKEL (reference sequence). V gave up 1 base and J gave up 10 bases; unmatched junction bases: 7. CDR3 bases: TGTGCCAGCAGCCAAGTGCCCACAGGGGTATCACCCCTCCACTTT. Translation gives CASSQVPTGVSPLHF.

The V call is TRBV18, the J call TRBJ2-3; D is undetermined. The CDR3 is 12 amino acids. CDR1 KGHSH and CDR2 LQKENI come from the germline V gene. The V end lost 2 bases, the J end lost 4 bases, and 4 bases lay between the germline ends. The CDR3 reads CASSPYPDTQYF. CDR3 nucleotide sequence: TGTGCCAGCTCACCATATCCAGATACGCAGTATTTT.

This clone was seen just once. This chain joins TRBV5-6 and TRBJ1-1; D call uncertain. Germline-derived CDR1 and CDR2 are SGHDT and YYEEEE. V was pared by 6 bases and J by 4 bases, with 16 bases between. The CDR3 totals 14 residues. The CDR3 protein is CASTSRARGTEAFF. CDR3 nucleotide sequence: TGTGCCAGCACTTCGAGGGCTCGGGGCACTGAAGCTTTCTTT.

The chain uses TRBV29-1 and TRBJ1-1; no definite D call. CDR3 size: 13 residues. CDR1 is SQVTM and CDR2 is ANQGSEA in the germline V gene. The CDR3 nucleotides are TGCACTGTTATCGGACTCTTGAACACTGAAGCTTTCTTT. Amino acids: CTVIGLLNTEAFF.

This chain joins TRBV28 and TRBJ2-1; D is perhaps TRBD2 (6 bases). This CDR3 has 18 residues. Trimming removed 3 bases at V and 4 bases at J, with 22 bases between. CDR1 is MDHEN, CDR2 SYDVKM, per germline. CDR3 bases: TGTGCCAGCAGTTTTAGGGCCGTGTTGCGGGGATCGTACAATGAGCAGTTCTTC. Protein sequence: CASSFRAVLRGSYNEQFF. The full variable domain, with the rest looked up from reference TRBV28 and TRBJ2-1, is DVKVTQSSRYLVKRTGEKVFLECVQDMDHENMFWYRQDPGLGLRLIYFSYDVKMKEKGDIPEGYSVSREKKERFSLILESASTNQTSMYLCASSFRAVLRGSYNEQFFGPGTRLTVL.

This sequence joins TRBV14 and TRBJ2-4, with D perhaps matching TRBD2 (6 bases). The V gene's germline CDR1 is SGHDN and CDR2 FVKESK. V shed 4 bases and J shed 0 bases, with 19 bases lying between them. The CDR3 is 18 residues long. This CDR3 reads CASSPGLNEGLAKNIQYF. The CDR3 DNA reads as TGTGCCAGCAGCCCTGGCCTAAATGAGGGACTAGCCAAAAACATTCAGTACTTC. The full variable domain, with the rest looked up from reference TRBV14 and TRBJ2-4, is EAGVTQFPSHSVIEKGQTVTLRCDPISGHDNLYWYRRVMGKEIKFLLHFVKESKQDESGMPNNRFLAERTGGTYSTLKVQPAELEDSGVYFCASSPGLNEGLAKNIQYFGAGTRLSVL.

This clone has just one count. The rearrangement joins TRBV4-2 to TRBJ2-2, with 10 bases lining up with TRBD2. Germline V gene data show CDR1 as LGHNA and CDR2 as YNFKEQ. V shed 0 bases, J shed 7 bases, and the junction held 8 bases outside the gene matches. This CDR3 contains 17 residues. CDR3 amino acids: CASSQDPAGGPIGELFF. The CDR3 nucleotides are TGTGCCAGCAGCCAAGATCCAGCGGGGGGGCCGATCGGGGAGCTGTTTTTT.

The V call is TRBV5-1, the J call TRBJ2-7; 11 bases line up with TRBD2. CDR1 and CDR2 from the germline V gene are SGHRS and YFSETQ. Unmatched junction bases numbered 11, after V lost 2 bases and J lost 7 bases. The length of the CDR3 is 16 residues. The CDR3 DNA reads TGCGCCAGCAGCTTTCTCTCTAGCGGGAGGTTCATTGAGCAGTACTTC. This sequence encodes CASSFLSSGRFIEQYF. Using reference TRBV5-1 and TRBJ2-7 for the parts outside the CDR3, the full variable domain is KAGVTQTPRYLIKTRGQQVTLSCSPISGHRSVSWYQQTPGQGLQFLFEYFSETQRNKGNFPGRFSGRQFSNSRSEMNVSTLELGDSALYLCASSFLSSGRFIEQYFGPGTRLTVT.

V and J are TRBV4-1 and TRBJ1-2; 8 bases fit TRBD1. The CDR3 is 15 amino acids. Germline CDR1 is MGHRA and CDR2 is YSYEKL. Trimming took 1 base from V and 7 from J; bases not matched to a gene: 8. The DNA of the CDR3 is TGCGCCAGCAGCCAAGTATCAGGGGGCGCCGGTGGCTACACCTTC. It translates to CASSQVSGGAGGYTF.

The chain joins TRBV9 to TRBJ1-4; 8 nucleotides align to TRBD1. CDR1 and CDR2 from the germline V gene are SGDLS and YYNGEE. The CDR3 length is 14 residues. Trimming at V came to 4 bases and at J to 5 bases, leaving 4 bases not matched to a gene. DNA for the CDR3: TGTGCCAGCAGCCAGGGGGCACTAAATGAAAAACTGTTTTTT. Protein: CASSQGALNEKLFF. Drawing the rest from reference TRBV9 and TRBJ1-4, the complete variable domain is DSGVTQTPKHLITATGQRVTLRCSPRSGDLSVYWYQQSLDQGLQFLIQYYNGEERAKGNILERFSAQQFPDLHSELNLSSLELGDSALYFCASSQGALNEKLFFGSGTQLSVL.

This sequence joins TRBV7-2 and TRBJ1-6, with 7 bases fitting TRBD1. The CDR3 contains 15 residues. The junction had 5 bases not matched to a gene; V was cut back by 0 bases and J by 9 bases. The germline gives CDR1 SGHTA, CDR2 FQGNSA. The CDR3 region has the DNA TGTGCCAGCAGCTTAGCAGGGGGCACGGGTTCACCCCTCCACTTT. Translation gives CASSLAGGTGSPLHF.

The chain employs TRBV14 and TRBJ2-1; the D is unclear. There are 13 residues in the CDR3. Germline V gene sequence: CDR1 SGHDN, CDR2 FVKESK. Trimming took off 0 bases at V and 7 bases at J, with 7 bases between the two ends. In nucleotides, the CDR3 is TGTGCCAGCAGCCAAGATTTCGCGAATGAGCAGTTCTTC. Its translation is CASSQDFANEQFF.

On this clone itself: Other DNA sequences within the sample encode an identical CDR3. The chain couples TRBV7-9 to TRBJ2-5; possible D gene TRBD1, 5 bases. The CDR3 sequence is 13 residues long. V gave up 1 base and J gave up 4 bases, with 7 bases separating them. Germline V CDR1 and CDR2: SEHNR, FQNEAQ (reference sequence). CDR3 amino acids: CASSLGTRETQYF. CDR3 bases: TGTGCCAGCAGCTTAGGGACAAGAGAGACCCAGTACTTC. Supplemented by reference TRBV7-9 and TRBJ2-5, the full variable domain reads DTGVSQNPRHKITKRGQNVTFRCDPISEHNRLYWYRQTLGQGPEFLTYFQNEAQLEKSRLLSDRFSAERPKGSFSTLEIQRTEQGDSAMYLCASSLGTRETQYFGPGTRLLVL.

The chain recombines TRBV4-1 with TRBJ2-5, with D tentatively TRBD2 (6 bases). CDR3 length equals 16 residues. CDR1 and CDR2 from the germline V gene are MGHRA and YSYEKL. V was shortened by 1 base and J by 1 base, with 13 bases between the two germline ends. This CDR3 reads CASSQGLGSLQETQYF. The CDR3 region has the DNA TGCGCCAGCAGCCAAGGACTAGGAAGTCTCCAAGAGACCCAGTACTTC.

This chain uses TRBV2 with TRBJ1-4, with D unresolved. The CDR3 contains 13 residues. The V end was cut by 5 bases, the J end by 7 bases, with 11 bases between. From germline, CDR1 is SNHLY and CDR2 FYNNEI. CDR3 coding DNA: TGTGCCAGCAGTCCCGAGGGAGCTGAAAAACTGTTTTTT. Translation: CASSPEGAEKLFF.

The V and J genes are TRBV6-6 and TRBJ2-7, with 7 bases matching TRBD1. The CDR3 has 15 amino acids. The germline V gene has CDR1 MNHNY and CDR2 SVGAGI (reference sequence). The V segment lost 5 bases and the J segment 2 bases; nucleotides outside the gene matches: 9. The CDR3 bases are TGTGCCAGCAGTCGTAAGACAGGGAGCGCCTACGAGCAGTACTTC. Translating it yields CASSRKTGSAYEQYF.

The chain links TRBV21-1 to TRBJ2-7; the D call of TRBD1 is as the table states it, not checked on the DNA. TRBV21-1 counts as a pseudogene. The CDR3 consists of 15 residues. In DNA form, the CDR3 reads TGTGCCAGCAGCAAAAATGATGCAGGGGCCTACGAGCAGTACTTC. Protein product: CASSKNDAGAYEQYF.